Listed below are T cell receptor beta chains from one sample, sequenced in a study of post-analysis software for immune sequencing data. TCRdb re-derived calls from the PCR reads in MiXCR, one entry per CDR3 protein. The sample lists about 460,000 distinct CDR3 sequences, 45% seen once, with roughly an eighth in the top ten. Sample: blood. The receptors were gathered from a girl aged 10 to 17 with multiple sclerosis. Each CDR3 is given with its conserved first and last residue. Each record gives: V gene, D gene, J gene, clone size, CDR3 protein, CDR3 DNA. D genes are given only for firm matches. Clone size is stated in some rows and not others, as once, few, many or a class when expanded.

TRBV4-1	NA	TRBJ2-5	NA	CASSSGRSLSGETQYF	TGCGCCAGCAGTTCAGGCCGATCCCTGTCCGGAGAGACCCAGTACTTC
TRBV4-3	TRBD2	TRBJ2-3	NA	CASSPTGTRDTQYF	TGCGCCAGCAGCCCCACCGGGACTAGAGATACGCAGTATTTT
TRBV28	TRBD1	TRBJ1-6	few	CASSLEDRGLPWNSPLHF	TGTGCCAGCAGTTTAGAAGACAGGGGACTCCCCTGGAATTCACCCCTCCACTTT
TRBV12-3/TRBV12-4	NA	TRBJ2-1	NA	CASSLGNGQFF	TGTGCCAGCAGCCTCGGCAATGGGCAGTTCTTC
TRBV28	NA	TRBJ2-5	NA	CASSLRGGGETQYF	TGTGCCAGCAGTTTGCGAGGGGGTGGGGAGACCCAGTACTTC
TRBV30	TRBD2	TRBJ2-1	NA	CAWSAASGPYNEQFF	TGTGCCTGGAGTGCGGCTAGCGGACCCTACAATGAGCAGTTCTTC
TRBV7-6	NA	TRBJ1-2	NA	CASSLGTAQGANYGYTF	TGTGCCAGCAGCTTAGGGACGGCCCAGGGAGCTAACTATGGCTACACCTTC
TRBV4-3	NA	TRBJ2-7	few	CASSPGGWRESYEQYF	TGCGCCAGCAGCCCAGGAGGTTGGCGCGAGTCCTACGAGCAGTACTTC
TRBV10-3	TRBD2	TRBJ2-3	many	CAISDGTSGRTSPDTQYF	TGTGCCATCAGTGATGGAACTAGCGGGAGGACCTCGCCAGATACGCAGTATTTT
TRBV12-3/TRBV12-4	NA	TRBJ2-6	NA	CASTRPGLLSGANVLTF	TGTGCCAGCACCAGACCAGGGTTGCTTTCTGGGGCCAACGTCCTGACTTTC
TRBV20-1	TRBD2	TRBJ2-7	few	CSARDADGGNEQYF	TGCAGTGCTAGAGACGCGGACGGGGGGAACGAGCAGTACTTC
TRBV6-6	NA	TRBJ2-3	few	CASSYAQDLITDTQYF	TGTGCCAGCAGTTACGCCCAGGACCTGATCACAGATACGCAGTATTTT
TRBV10-1	NA	TRBJ2-7	NA	CASSAVANSGEQYF	TGCGCCAGCAGTGCGGTGGCGAACTCGGGCGAGCAGTACTTC
TRBV27	NA	TRBJ2-7	NA	CASSLDGTPGEQYF	TGTGCCAGCAGTTTAGATGGAACCCCCGGAGAGCAGTACTTC
TRBV6-2/TRBV6-3	TRBD2	TRBJ2-3	few	CASRVREVGTDTQYF	TGTGCCAGCAGGGTGCGGGAGGTCGGCACAGATACGCAGTATTTT
TRBV4-3	TRBD2	TRBJ2-1	few	CASSQGSPSGVYNEQFF	TGCGCCAGCAGCCAAGGGAGCCCTAGCGGAGTTTACAATGAGCAGTTCTTC
TRBV6-6	NA	TRBJ2-5	few	CASSYSKTPLRKETQYF	TGTGCCAGCAGTTACTCGAAGACCCCGCTGAGAAAAGAGACCCAGTACTTC
TRBV20-1	TRBD2	TRBJ2-1	NA	CSASSAGVYNEQFF	TGCAGTGCTAGCTCAGCGGGAGTCTACAATGAGCAGTTCTTC
TRBV20-1	TRBD2	TRBJ2-5	few	CSAIKRASGSRGTQYF	TGCAGTGCTATCAAAAGGGCTAGCGGGAGTCGGGGGACCCAGTACTTC
TRBV9	NA	TRBJ2-5	few	CASSLSGWPTETQYF	TGTGCCAGCAGCCTATCGGGTTGGCCCACGGAGACCCAGTACTTC
TRBV6-2/TRBV6-3	NA	TRBJ1-5	few	CASIDSGVSNQPQHF	TGTGCCAGCATCGACAGCGGGGTAAGCAATCAGCCCCAGCATTTT
TRBV6-6	NA	TRBJ2-3	NA	CASSWTPSTDTQYF	TGTGCCAGCAGCTGGACACCGAGCACAGATACGCAGTATTTT
TRBV5-6	NA	TRBJ1-5	NA	CASSLANSGTPQHF	TGTGCCAGCAGCTTGGCCAATTCAGGTACGCCCCAGCATTTT
TRBV10-3	NA	TRBJ2-7	NA	CAISESLGTATYEQYF	TGTGCCATCAGTGAGTCCTTAGGGACTGCCACCTACGAGCAGTACTTC
TRBV6-4	NA	TRBJ2-7	NA	CASSVAPTYEQYF	TGTGCCAGCAGTGTAGCGCCCACCTACGAGCAGTACTTC
TRBV20-1	NA	TRBJ2-3	few	CSATEPRSLDTQYF	TGCAGTGCCACTGAGCCCCGGAGCCTGGATACGCAGTATTTT
TRBV28	TRBD1	TRBJ2-7	NA	CASSLPTGAYEQYF	TGTGCCAGCAGTTTACCGACAGGGGCCTACGAGCAGTACTTC
TRBV7-2	NA	TRBJ1-4	few	CASSLDSNEKLFF	TGTGCCAGCAGCTTAGACAGTAATGAAAAACTGTTTTTT
TRBV5-1	TRBD1	TRBJ2-7	NA	CASSYRTGPYEQYF	TGCGCCAGCAGCTACCGGACAGGCCCCTACGAGCAGTACTTC
TRBV20-1	TRBD1	TRBJ1-2	NA	CSATDRVYGYTF	TGCAGTGCCACCGACAGGGTCTATGGCTACACCTTC
TRBV6-1	TRBD1	TRBJ1-4	NA	CASRHGTGEAEKLFF	TGTGCCAGCAGACACGGGACAGGAGAGGCCGAAAAACTGTTTTTT
TRBV12-3/TRBV12-4	NA	TRBJ2-7	NA	CASSLRGQAPYEQYF	TGTGCCAGCAGTTTAAGGGGCCAGGCCCCCTACGAGCAGTACTTC
TRBV7-8	TRBD2	TRBJ2-1	NA	CASSLGGRAYNEQFF	TGTGCCAGCAGCTTAGGTGGGAGGGCCTACAATGAGCAGTTCTTC
TRBV7-9	TRBD2	TRBJ2-1	few	CASSPLAGGKGNEQFF	TGTGCCAGCAGCCCCCTCGCGGGAGGGAAAGGCAATGAGCAGTTCTTC
TRBV7-8	NA	TRBJ1-1	NA	CASSRSGTEAFF	TGTGCCAGCAGCCGTTCAGGGACTGAAGCTTTCTTT
TRBV20-1	NA	TRBJ1-5	NA	CSASLVEGPTRQPQHF	TGCAGTGCTAGTTTGGTAGAAGGGCCGACTCGTCAGCCCCAGCATTTT
TRBV7-2	TRBD1	TRBJ2-3	NA	CASSWDSSTDTQYF	TGTGCCAGCAGCTGGGACAGCAGCACAGATACGCAGTATTTT
TRBV15	NA	TRBJ2-3	NA	CATSRDLMSTSTDTQYF	TGTGCCACCAGCAGAGATCTGATGTCTACTAGCACAGATACGCAGTATTTT
TRBV7-3	TRBD2	TRBJ2-7	NA	CACSLNGGGPNNEQYF	TGTGCCTGCAGCTTAAATGGGGGAGGGCCCAACAATGAGCAGTACTTC
TRBV11-1	TRBD1	TRBJ1-1	NA	CASSRDRENTEAFF	TGTGCCAGCAGCAGGGACAGGGAGAACACTGAAGCTTTCTTT
TRBV4-3	TRBD2	TRBJ2-2	NA	CASSQDPGLAGGRWTGELFF	TGCGCCAGCAGCCAAGACCCCGGACTAGCGGGAGGACGATGGACCGGGGAGCTGTTTTTT
TRBV27	TRBD1	TRBJ2-7	NA	CASGQDLGSATLGAQQYF	TGTGCCAGTGGACAGGACCTCGGTTCCGCTACTCTGGGGGCCCAGCAGTACTTC
TRBV29-1	NA	TRBJ2-3	NA	CSVLPGMNTQYF	TGCAGCGTTCTCCCCGGAATGAATACGCAGTATTTT
TRBV20-1	TRBD2	TRBJ2-1	NA	CSARDGLGPIEQFF	TGCAGTGCTAGAGACGGACTAGGTCCAATTGAGCAGTTCTTC
TRBV5-1	NA	TRBJ1-6	NA	CASREEVGHGISPLHF	TGCGCCAGCAGAGAGGAGGTTGGACATGGAATTTCACCCCTCCACTTT
TRBV5-1	NA	TRBJ2-6	NA	CASSPGNVLTF	TGCGCCAGCAGCCCCGGCAACGTCCTGACTTTC
TRBV6-4	NA	TRBJ2-1	NA	CASRAWLARNNEQFF	TGTGCCAGCAGGGCCTGGCTAGCGCGTAACAATGAGCAGTTCTTC